This T cell receptor (beta chain) appears in the sequencing data of a study of blood T cell repertoires in COVID-19. Study-level background: Some COVID-19 samples were acute and others convalescent; all came from the United States, Italy and Spain.

The data were produced by immunoSEQ multiplex PCR, yet TCRdb's version contains in-frame clones alone and is incomplete. The data hold over 45,000 clones, with 91% observed a single time. The receptor comes from a human donor in a cohort sampled during active COVID-19. Sequenced material: peripheral blood.

The CDR3 region has the DNA TGTGCCAGCAGCCAAGTCCCGGGACAGGGTGAAAAACTGTTTTTT. Translation gives CASSQVPGQGEKLFF. The J gene is TRBJ1-4, the V gene TRBV3-1 (or the pseudogene TRBV3-2); 9 bases match TRBD1. V gave up 1 base and J gave up 7 bases; unmatched junction bases: 4. The CDR3 length is 15 residues. The germline gives CDR1 LGHDT, CDR2 YNNKEL (reference sequence).